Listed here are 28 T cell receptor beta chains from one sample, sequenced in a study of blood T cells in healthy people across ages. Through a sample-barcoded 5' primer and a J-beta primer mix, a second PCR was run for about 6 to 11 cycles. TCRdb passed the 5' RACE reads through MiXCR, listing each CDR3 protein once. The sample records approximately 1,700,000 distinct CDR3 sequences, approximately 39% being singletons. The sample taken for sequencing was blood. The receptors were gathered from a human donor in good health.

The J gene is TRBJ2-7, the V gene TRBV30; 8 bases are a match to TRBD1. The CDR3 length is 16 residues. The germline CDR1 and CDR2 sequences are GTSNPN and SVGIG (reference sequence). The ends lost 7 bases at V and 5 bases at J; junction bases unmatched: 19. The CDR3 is CAFSKGRTGNLHEQYF. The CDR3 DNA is TGTGCCTTTTCAAAGGGTAGGACAGGGAATCTCCACGAGCAGTACTTC. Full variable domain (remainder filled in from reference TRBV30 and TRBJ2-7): SQTIHQWPATLVQPVGSPLSLECTVEGTSNPNLYWYRQAAGRGLQLLFYSVGIGQISSEVPQNLSASRPQDRQFILSSKKLLLSDSGFYLCAFSKGRTGNLHEQYFGPGTRLTVT.

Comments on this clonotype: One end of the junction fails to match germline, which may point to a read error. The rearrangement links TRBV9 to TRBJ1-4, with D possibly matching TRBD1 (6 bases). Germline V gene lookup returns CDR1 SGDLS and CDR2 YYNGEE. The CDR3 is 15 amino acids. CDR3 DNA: TGTGCCAGCAGCGTAGCGGCAGGGGAGTTTGAAAAACGGTTTTTT. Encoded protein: CASSVAAGEFEKRFF.

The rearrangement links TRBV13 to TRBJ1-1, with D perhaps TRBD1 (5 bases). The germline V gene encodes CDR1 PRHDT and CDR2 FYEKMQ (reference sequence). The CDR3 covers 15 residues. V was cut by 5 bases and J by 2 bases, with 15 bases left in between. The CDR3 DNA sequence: TGTGCCAGCAGCCGTCAGGGTGGGGTAAACACTGAAGCTTTCTTT. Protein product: CASSRQGGVNTEAFF.

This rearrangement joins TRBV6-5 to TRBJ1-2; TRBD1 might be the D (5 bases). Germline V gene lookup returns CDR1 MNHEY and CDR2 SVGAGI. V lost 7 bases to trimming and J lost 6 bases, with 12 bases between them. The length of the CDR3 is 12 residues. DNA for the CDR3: TGTGCCAGCACCAGAGCGGGGGATGGCTACACCTTC. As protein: CASTRAGDGYTF.

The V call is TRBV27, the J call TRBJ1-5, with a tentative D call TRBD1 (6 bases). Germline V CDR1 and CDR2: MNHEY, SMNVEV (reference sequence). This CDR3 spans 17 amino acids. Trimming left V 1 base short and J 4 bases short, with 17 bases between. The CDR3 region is CASSLLGGYARNQPQHF. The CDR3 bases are TGTGCCAGCAGTTTATTGGGGGGCTATGCGAGGAATCAGCCCCAGCATTTT.

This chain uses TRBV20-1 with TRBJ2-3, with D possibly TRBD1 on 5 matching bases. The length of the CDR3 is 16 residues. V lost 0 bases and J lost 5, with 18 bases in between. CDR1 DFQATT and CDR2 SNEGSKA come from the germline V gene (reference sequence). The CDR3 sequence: CSARDGHSMMVDTQYF. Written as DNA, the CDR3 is TGCAGTGCTAGAGATGGACACTCAATGATGGTAGATACGCAGTATTTT.

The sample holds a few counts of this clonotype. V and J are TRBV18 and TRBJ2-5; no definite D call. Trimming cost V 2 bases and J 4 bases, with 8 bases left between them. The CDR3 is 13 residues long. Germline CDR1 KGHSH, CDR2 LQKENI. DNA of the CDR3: TGTGCCAGCTCACCAGAAACAAGAGAGACCCAGTACTTC. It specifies CASSPETRETQYF.

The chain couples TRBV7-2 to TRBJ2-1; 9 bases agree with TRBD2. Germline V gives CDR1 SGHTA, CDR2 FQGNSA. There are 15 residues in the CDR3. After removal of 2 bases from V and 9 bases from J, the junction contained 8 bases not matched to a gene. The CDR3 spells CASSLFGGGEGEQFF. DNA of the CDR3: TGTGCCAGCAGCTTATTCGGCGGGGGGGAGGGTGAGCAGTTCTTC.

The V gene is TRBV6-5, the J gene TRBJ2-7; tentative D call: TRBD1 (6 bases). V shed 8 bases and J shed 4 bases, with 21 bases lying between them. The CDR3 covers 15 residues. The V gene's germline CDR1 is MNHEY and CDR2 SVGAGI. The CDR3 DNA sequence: TGTGCCAGCTCAAAAAGCAGGGGCATAAGGTACGAGCAGTACTTC. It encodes CASSKSRGIRYEQYF.

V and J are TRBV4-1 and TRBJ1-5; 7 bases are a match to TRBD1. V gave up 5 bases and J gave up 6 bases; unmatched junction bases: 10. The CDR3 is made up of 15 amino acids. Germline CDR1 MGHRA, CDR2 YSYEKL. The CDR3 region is CASSNGNRGGQPQHF. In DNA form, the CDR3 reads TGCGCCAGCAGCAACGGAAACAGGGGAGGTCAGCCCCAGCATTTT.

The CDR3 spells CASSARGLGNQPQHF. DNA of the CDR3: TGTGCCAGCAGTGCCAGGGGATTGGGCAATCAGCCCCAGCATTTT. This chain joins TRBV6-2 or TRBV6-3 and TRBJ1-5; D is perhaps TRBD1 (6 bases). The CDR3 is 15 amino acids. The V gene lost 5 bases and the J gene lost 2 bases, with 13 bases spanning the gap. The V gene's germline CDR1 is MNHEY and CDR2 SVGEGT.

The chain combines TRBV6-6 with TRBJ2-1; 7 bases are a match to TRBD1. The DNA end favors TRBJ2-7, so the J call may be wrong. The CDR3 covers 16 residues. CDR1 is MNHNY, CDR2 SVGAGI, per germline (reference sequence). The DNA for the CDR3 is TGTGCCAGCAGTCAACCCCAGGGGGTCTTCTCCTACGAGCAGTACTTC. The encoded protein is CASSQPQGVFSYEQYF.

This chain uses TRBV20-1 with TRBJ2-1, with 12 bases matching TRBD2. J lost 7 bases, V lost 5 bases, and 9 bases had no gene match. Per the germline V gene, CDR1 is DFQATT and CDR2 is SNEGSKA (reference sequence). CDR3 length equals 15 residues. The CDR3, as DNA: TGCAGTGCTCCCCGGGGGCTAGCGGGGGGGAATGAGCAGTTCTTC. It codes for CSAPRGLAGGNEQFF.

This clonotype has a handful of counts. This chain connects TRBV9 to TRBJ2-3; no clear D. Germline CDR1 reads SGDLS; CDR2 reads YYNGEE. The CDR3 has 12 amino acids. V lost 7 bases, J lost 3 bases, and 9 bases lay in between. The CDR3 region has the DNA TGTGCCAGCGGTCCTAATACAGATACGCAGTATTTT. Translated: CASGPNTDTQYF.

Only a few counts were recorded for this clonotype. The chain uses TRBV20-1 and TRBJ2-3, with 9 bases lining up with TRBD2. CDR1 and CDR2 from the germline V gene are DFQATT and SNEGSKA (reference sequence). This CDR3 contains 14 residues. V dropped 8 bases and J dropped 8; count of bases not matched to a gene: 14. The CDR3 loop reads CSTRVRGGSSTQYF. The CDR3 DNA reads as TGCAGTACCCGGGTGCGGGGGGGGTCCAGTACGCAGTATTTT.

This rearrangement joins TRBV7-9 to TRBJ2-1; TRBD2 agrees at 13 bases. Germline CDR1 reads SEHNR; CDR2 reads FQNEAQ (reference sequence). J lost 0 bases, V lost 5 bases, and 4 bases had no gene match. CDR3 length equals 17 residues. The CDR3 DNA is TGTGCCAGCAGCCCAACTAGCGGGGGGGCCTCCTACAATGAGCAGTTCTTC. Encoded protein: CASSPTSGGASYNEQFF.

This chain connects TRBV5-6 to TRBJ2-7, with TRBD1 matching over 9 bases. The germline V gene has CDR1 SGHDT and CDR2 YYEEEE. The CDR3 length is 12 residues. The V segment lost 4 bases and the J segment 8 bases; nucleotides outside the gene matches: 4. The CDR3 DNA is TGTGCCAGCAGCGACAGGGGGTACAAGCAGTACTTC. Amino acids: CASSDRGYKQYF.

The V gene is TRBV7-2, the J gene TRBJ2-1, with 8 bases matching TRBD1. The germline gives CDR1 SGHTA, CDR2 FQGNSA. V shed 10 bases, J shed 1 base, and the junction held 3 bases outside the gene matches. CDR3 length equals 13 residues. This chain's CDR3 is CAIRTGSYNEQFF. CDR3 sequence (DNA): TGTGCCATTCGGACAGGGTCCTACAATGAGCAGTTCTTC.

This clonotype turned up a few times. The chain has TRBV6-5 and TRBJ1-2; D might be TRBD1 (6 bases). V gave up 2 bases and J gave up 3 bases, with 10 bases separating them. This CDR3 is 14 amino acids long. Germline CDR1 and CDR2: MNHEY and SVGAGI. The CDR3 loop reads CASSYRGAYYGYTF. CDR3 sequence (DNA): TGTGCCAGCAGTTACCGGGGGGCCTACTATGGCTACACCTTC.

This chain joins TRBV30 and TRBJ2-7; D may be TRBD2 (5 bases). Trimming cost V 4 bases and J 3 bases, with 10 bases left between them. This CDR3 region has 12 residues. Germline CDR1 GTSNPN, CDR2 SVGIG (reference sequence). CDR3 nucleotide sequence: TGTGCCTGGACCACAAGCGGCTACGAGCAGTACTTC. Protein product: CAWTTSGYEQYF. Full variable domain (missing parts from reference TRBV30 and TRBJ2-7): SQTIHQWPATLVQPVGSPLSLECTVEGTSNPNLYWYRQAAGRGLQLLFYSVGIGQISSEVPQNLSASRPQDRQFILSSKKLLLSDSGFYLCAWTTSGYEQYFGPGTRLTVT.

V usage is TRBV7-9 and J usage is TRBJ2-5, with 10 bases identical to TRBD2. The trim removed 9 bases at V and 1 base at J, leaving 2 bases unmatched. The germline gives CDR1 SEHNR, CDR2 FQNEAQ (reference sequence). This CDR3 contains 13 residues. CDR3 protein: CASIAGGQETQYF. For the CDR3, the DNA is TGTGCCAGTATAGCGGGGGGCCAAGAGACCCAGTACTTC.

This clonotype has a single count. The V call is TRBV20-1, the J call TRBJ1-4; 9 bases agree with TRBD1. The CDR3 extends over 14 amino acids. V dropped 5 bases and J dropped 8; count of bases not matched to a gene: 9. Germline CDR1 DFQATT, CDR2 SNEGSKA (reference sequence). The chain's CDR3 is CSALPDRGGEKLFF. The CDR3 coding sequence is TGCAGTGCTCTCCCCGACAGGGGGGGAGAAAAACTGTTTTTT.

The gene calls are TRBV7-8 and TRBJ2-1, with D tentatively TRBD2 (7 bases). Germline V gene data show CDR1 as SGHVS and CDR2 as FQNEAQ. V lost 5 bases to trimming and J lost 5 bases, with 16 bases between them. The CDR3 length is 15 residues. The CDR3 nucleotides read TGTGCCAGCAGCAGAGGGGGGGGGTTTAACAATGAGCAGTTCTTC. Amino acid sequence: CASSRGGGFNNEQFF.

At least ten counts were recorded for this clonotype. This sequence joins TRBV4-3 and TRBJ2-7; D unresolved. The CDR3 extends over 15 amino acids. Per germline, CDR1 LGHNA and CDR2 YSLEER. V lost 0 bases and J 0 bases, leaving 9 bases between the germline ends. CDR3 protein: CASSQDRTASYEQYF. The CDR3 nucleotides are TGCGCCAGCAGCCAAGATCGGACGGCCTCCTACGAGCAGTACTTC.

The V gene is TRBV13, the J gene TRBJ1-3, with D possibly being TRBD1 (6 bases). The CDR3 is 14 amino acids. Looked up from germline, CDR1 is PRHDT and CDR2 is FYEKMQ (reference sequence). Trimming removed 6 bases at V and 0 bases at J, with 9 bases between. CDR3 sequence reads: CASRGGFSGNTIYF. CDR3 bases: TGTGCCAGCAGGGGGGGCTTCTCTGGAAACACCATATATTTT.

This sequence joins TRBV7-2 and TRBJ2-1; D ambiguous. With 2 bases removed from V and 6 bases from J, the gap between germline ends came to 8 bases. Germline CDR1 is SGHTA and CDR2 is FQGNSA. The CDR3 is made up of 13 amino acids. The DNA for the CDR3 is TGTGCCAGCAGCTTAACCCTCGTCAATGAGCAGTTCTTC. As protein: CASSLTLVNEQFF.

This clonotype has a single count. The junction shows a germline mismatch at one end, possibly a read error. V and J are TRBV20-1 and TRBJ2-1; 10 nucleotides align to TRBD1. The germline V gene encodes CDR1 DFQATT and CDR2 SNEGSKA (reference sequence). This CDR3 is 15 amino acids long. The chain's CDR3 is CSARAGTGVWNGQFF. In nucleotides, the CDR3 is TGCAGTGCTAGAGCCGGGACAGGGGTTTGGAATGGGCAGTTCTTC.

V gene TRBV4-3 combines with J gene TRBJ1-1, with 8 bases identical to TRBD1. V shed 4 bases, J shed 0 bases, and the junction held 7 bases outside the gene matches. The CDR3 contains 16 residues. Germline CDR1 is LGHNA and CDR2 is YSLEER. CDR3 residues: CASSLLGQGLNTEAFF. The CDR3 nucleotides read TGCGCCAGCAGCCTCTTAGGACAGGGATTGAACACTGAAGCTTTCTTT.